This TCR beta chain was obtained from a study of blood T cell repertoires in COVID-19. Study summary: PBMCs, B-cell-depleted T cells, or T cells were the source of the cDNA or gDNA that made up the material.

The germline V gene has CDR1 SGHTA and CDR2 FQGNSA. There are 13 residues in the CDR3. V gave up 5 bases and J gave up 9 bases; unmatched junction bases: 3. Residents of about two dozen US areas, aged about 18 to 89 years, made up the participants. Cohorts were determined from participant-reported clinical history. In the authors' workflow: The authors estimated nucleated cell counts from reference gene primer amplification. Here immunoSEQ multiplex PCR was the method, and the copy in TCRdb shows in-frame clones only, minus some. That table gives V, J and clone size, and the DNA gave D and trimming. This sample has 310,000 or so clones; 90% occur once, and the top ten carry roughly 1.5%.

J is TRBJ2-7 and V is TRBV7-2, with TRBD2 identical over 14 bases. What was sequenced was PBMCs or T cells enriched from blood (not recorded which). The source of this sequence is a woman aged 18-30 years with acute COVID-19. This CDR3 is CASSIGLAGGQYF. The DNA of the CDR3 is TGTGCCAGCAGCATAGGACTAGCGGGAGGGCAGTACTTC.